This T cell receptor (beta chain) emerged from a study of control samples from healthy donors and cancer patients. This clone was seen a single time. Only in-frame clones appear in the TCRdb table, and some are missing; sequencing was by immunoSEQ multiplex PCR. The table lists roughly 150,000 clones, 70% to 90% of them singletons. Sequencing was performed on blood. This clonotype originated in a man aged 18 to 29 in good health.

CDR3 DNA sequence: TGCGCCAGCAGCCAATACCCAGGGGGGAATTCACCCCTCCACTTT. It translates to CASSQYPGGNSPLHF. This chain connects TRBV4-3 to TRBJ1-6, with 7 bases matching TRBD1. Germline CDR1 LGHNA, CDR2 YSLEER. CDR3 length equals 15 residues. Germline trimming cut 2 bases from V and 7 bases from J; bases unmatched to any gene: 5.